Following are 30 T cell receptor beta chains from one sample sequenced in a study of vaccination effects on CD4 cells after COVID-19. Data came from immunoSEQ multiplex PCR; TCRdb stores just in-frame clones and leaves some out. The table records tens of thousands of clones, roughly two thirds of them present only once. What these receptors recognize is not known. Antigen-specific CD4+ T cells expanded by the ViraFEST assay with viral peptide pools were then sequenced. The culture ran for about 11 days, and then CD4+ T cells were isolated. Either the BNT162b2 or mRNA-1273 vaccine was given to participants in two doses. Sequencing was performed on CD4+ T cells from PBMCs cultured with HCoV-229E spike peptides, taken after COVID-19 vaccination. These receptor sequences come from a human donor who received a COVID-19 vaccine.

There are a few counts of this clone. The rearrangement joins TRBV6-6 to TRBJ1-1; D perhaps matches TRBD1 (5 bases). CDR3 length: 14 residues. The V end was cut by 6 bases, the J end by 2 bases, with 13 bases between. Per the germline V gene, CDR1 is MNHNY and CDR2 is SVGAGI (reference sequence). The CDR3 here is CASRSQGLNTEAFF. The CDR3 DNA reads as TGTGCCAGCAGGTCGCAGGGTTTAAACACTGAAGCTTTCTTT.

This clone was seen a single time. This sequence joins TRBV10-3 and TRBJ2-7; 10 bases align to TRBD2. CDR1 and CDR2 from the germline V gene are ENHRY and SYGVKD. The CDR3 extends over 16 amino acids. Trimming cost V 2 bases and J 0 bases; bases outside gene matches: 4. DNA of the CDR3: TGTGCCATCAGTGAGAGGCTAGCGGGGGCCTCCTACGAGCAGTACTTC. Protein product: CAISERLAGASYEQYF.

J is TRBJ2-7 and V is TRBV4-1; 13 nucleotides match TRBD2. Germline trimming cut 3 bases from V and 2 bases from J; bases unmatched to any gene: 4. Looked up from germline, CDR1 is MGHRA and CDR2 is YSYEKL. This CDR3 has 16 amino acids. The CDR3 DNA follows: TGCGCCAGCAGCCAGGATACTAGCGGGAGGGCCTACGAGCAGTACTTC. Protein: CASSQDTSGRAYEQYF.

This rearrangement joins TRBV18 to TRBJ2-6; unclear D gene. Germline V gives CDR1 KGHSH, CDR2 LQKENI. Trimming took off 2 bases at V and 0 bases at J, with 14 bases between the two ends. The CDR3 has 18 amino acids. CDR3 in amino acids: CASSPYSRIYSGANVLTF. The CDR3 region has the DNA TGTGCCAGCTCACCATACAGCAGGATCTACTCTGGGGCCAACGTCCTGACTTTC.

V is TRBV9 and J is TRBJ2-5, with 11 bases aligning to TRBD2. V shed 1 base and J 5 bases; nucleotides not matched to a gene: 4. The CDR3 is 15 residues long. CDR1 and CDR2 from the germline V gene are SGDLS and YYNGEE. CDR3 coding DNA: TGTGCCAGCAGCGTACCGACTAGCGGGGTTGAGACCCAGTACTTC. Protein: CASSVPTSGVETQYF.

This chain links TRBV11-3 with TRBJ2-3, with TRBD2 matching 8 bases. The trim removed 1 base at V and 0 bases at J, leaving 0 bases unmatched. CDR1 is SGHNT and CDR2 is YENEEA in the germline V gene. The CDR3 spans 15 residues. CDR3 sequence (DNA): TGTGCCAGCAGCTTAGGACTAGCGAGCACAGATACGCAGTATTTT. Protein: CASSLGLASTDTQYF.

V is TRBV4-2 and J is TRBJ2-1; 16 positions agree with TRBD2. The trim removed 2 bases at V and 6 bases at J, leaving 7 bases unmatched. This CDR3 is built from 18 residues. Germline V lookup: CDR1 LGHNA, CDR2 YNFKEQ. Written as DNA, the CDR3 is TGTGCCAGCAGCCAACAGGGACTAGCGGGGGGGCCTGTCAATGAGCAGTTCTTC. The encoded protein is CASSQQGLAGGPVNEQFF.

The gene calls are TRBV19 and TRBJ2-3; 7 positions match TRBD1. CDR3 length equals 15 residues. Germline CDR1 and CDR2: LNHDA and SQIVND (reference sequence). J gave up 2 bases and V 6 bases, and 8 bases lay outside the gene matches. CDR3 nucleotide sequence: TGTGCCAGTAGGCCCGACAGGGCGACCACAGATACGCAGTATTTT. Translating gives CASRPDRATTDTQYF.

The V gene is TRBV19, the J gene TRBJ1-1; D is ambiguous. The germline V gene encodes CDR1 LNHDA and CDR2 SQIVND (reference sequence). Trimming stripped 4 bases from V and 5 bases from J, with 11 bases between. The CDR3 contains 13 residues. The CDR3 DNA is TGTGCCAGTAGTACCACCTACGGGACTGAAGCTTTCTTT. As protein: CASSTTYGTEAFF.

This chain connects TRBV7-6 to TRBJ2-3; 8 bases are a match to TRBD2. CDR1 and CDR2 from the germline V gene are SGHVS and FNYEAQ. V lost 3 bases to trimming and J lost 1 base; unmatched junction nucleotides: 6. The CDR3 totals 16 residues. The CDR3 DNA is TGTGCCAGCAGCTTTCGCGGGAGGATCGGCACAGATACGCAGTATTTT. Translated: CASSFRGRIGTDTQYF.

This clone was seen only a few times. CDR3 DNA: TGTGCCAGCACCGACAGGGGTGGCAGGGGGAGCACCGGGGAGCTGTTTTTT. Amino acid sequence: CASTDRGGRGSTGELFF. This chain connects TRBV14 to TRBJ2-2, with 8 bases lining up with TRBD1. This CDR3 has 17 amino acids. Germline V gene data show CDR1 as SGHDN and CDR2 as FVKESK. The junction had 14 bases not matched to a gene; V was cut back by 7 bases and J by 4 bases.

V usage is TRBV19 and J usage is TRBJ2-3; D remains ambiguous. Germline CDR1 is LNHDA and CDR2 is SQIVND (reference sequence). The CDR3 runs to 13 residues. V was cut by 6 bases and J by 1 base, with 8 bases left in between. The CDR3 here is CASRAKGTDTQYF. In DNA form, the CDR3 reads TGTGCCAGTAGGGCTAAGGGCACAGATACGCAGTATTTT.

V gene TRBV6-6 combines with J gene TRBJ1-2; perhaps TRBD1 as D (6 bases). The length of the CDR3 is 15 residues. Germline-derived CDR1 and CDR2 are MNHNY and SVGAGI (reference sequence). With 6 bases removed from V and 5 bases from J, the gap between germline ends came to 19 bases. CDR3 sequence reads: CASRTGQGGRYGYTF. CDR3 bases: TGTGCCAGCAGGACCGGGCAAGGGGGGAGATATGGCTACACCTTC.

The chain joins TRBV14 to TRBJ1-6; 7 nucleotides align to TRBD1. CDR1 and CDR2 (germline): SGHDN, FVKESK. The CDR3 spans 17 residues. With V trimmed by 2 bases and J by 4 bases, 8 bases remained unmatched. Here the CDR3 reads CASSQTWDSSYNSPLHF. CDR3 nucleotide sequence: TGTGCCAGCAGCCAAACCTGGGACAGCAGTTATAATTCACCCCTCCACTTT.

The rearrangement links TRBV6-5 to TRBJ2-3; D assignment may be TRBD1 or TRBD2 (6 bases each). Trimming shortened V by 5 bases and J by 8 bases, and 14 bases separated the two germline ends. This CDR3 comprises 13 residues. Germline V gene sequence: CDR1 MNHEY, CDR2 SVGAGI. Here the CDR3 reads CASSTGTPSTQYF. The CDR3 region has the DNA TGTGCCAGCAGTACAGGGACTCCGAGTACGCAGTATTTT.

The chain links TRBV10-1 to TRBJ2-1; the match to TRBD1 covers 8 bases. The germline gives CDR1 WNHNN, CDR2 SYGVQD (reference sequence). This CDR3 spans 16 amino acids. Losses at the gene ends were 3 bases for V and 0 bases for J; bases not matched to a gene: 4. DNA of the CDR3: TGCGCCAGCAGTGATGACAGGGGAAACTCCTACAATGAGCAGTTCTTC. It codes for CASSDDRGNSYNEQFF.

The sample holds a few counts of this clone. The V gene is TRBV9, the J gene TRBJ2-4; 8 nucleotides match TRBD1. The CDR3 spans 14 residues. The germline gives CDR1 SGDLS, CDR2 YYNGEE. The ends lost 0 bases at V and 10 bases at J; junction bases unmatched: 6. The DNA of the CDR3 is TGTGCCAGCAGCGTAGAGGGACAGGCGCAGATTCAGTACTTC. As protein: CASSVEGQAQIQYF.

The J gene is TRBJ1-5, the V gene TRBV7-8; no clear D gene. Germline CDR1 is SGHVS and CDR2 is FQNEAQ. V was trimmed by 0 bases and J by 7 bases, leaving 10 bases between them. The CDR3 spans 14 residues. The CDR3, as DNA: TGTGCCAGCAGCTTAGCGGGTTCCGGGCAGCCCCAGCATTTT. This sequence encodes CASSLAGSGQPQHF.

Here the CDR3 reads CASSQAGLGYTF. CDR3 DNA sequence: TGTGCCAGCAGCCAAGCAGGGTTGGGCTACACCTTC. The chain joins TRBV3-1 (or the pseudogene TRBV3-2) to TRBJ1-2, with D possibly TRBD1 on 5 matching bases. The germline CDR1 and CDR2 sequences are LGHDT and YNNKEL (reference sequence). The CDR3 is made up of 12 amino acids. The germline V and J ends were trimmed by 1 base and 8 bases, with 8 bases remaining between them.

V is TRBV18 and J is TRBJ2-3, with D perhaps TRBD2 (5 bases). V was shortened by 0 bases and J by 1 base, with 26 bases between the two germline ends. The CDR3 length is 21 residues. Looked up from germline, CDR1 is KGHSH and CDR2 is LQKENI. The CDR3 DNA is TGTGCCAGCTCACCACCAGTGGGCACGGACTTCGGCCGGGCCGGCACAGATACGCAGTATTTT. As protein: CASSPPVGTDFGRAGTDTQYF.

V and J are TRBV5-1 and TRBJ2-3, with 9 positions matching TRBD2. The CDR3 has 16 amino acids. Germline values: CDR1 SGHRS, CDR2 YFSETQ. The V segment lost 5 bases and the J segment 0 bases; nucleotides outside the gene matches: 7. The CDR3 DNA reads as TGCGCCAGCAGAGGAGTAGCGGGGGCTAGCACAGATACGCAGTATTTT. Translating gives CASRGVAGASTDTQYF.

The chain uses TRBV15 and TRBJ2-3, with TRBD1 matching over 8 bases. CDR1 is LNHNV and CDR2 is YYDKDF in the germline V gene (reference sequence). Losses at the gene ends were 6 bases for V and 0 bases for J; bases not matched to a gene: 2. The CDR3 runs 14 residues. CDR3 bases: TGTGCCACCAGGACAGGGGCGAGCACAGATACGCAGTATTTT. This codes for CATRTGASTDTQYF. The variable domain in full, with the rest retrieved from reference TRBV15 and TRBJ2-3, is DAMVIQNPRYQVTQFGKPVTLSCSQTLNHNVMYWYQQKSSQAPKLLFHYYDKDFNNEADTPDNFQSRRPNTSFCFLDIRSPGLGDTAMYLCATRTGASTDTQYFGPGTRLTVL.

The rearrangement uses TRBV5-1 and TRBJ2-1, with no clear D. CDR1 and CDR2 from the germline V gene are SGHRS and YFSETQ. V was pared by 0 bases and J by 0 bases, with 10 bases between. CDR3 length: 16 residues. The CDR3 sequence is CASSLEVQSSYNEQFF. The DNA for the CDR3 is TGCGCCAGCAGCTTGGAGGTCCAGAGCTCCTACAATGAGCAGTTCTTC.

The genes are TRBV15 and TRBJ2-3, with TRBD2 matching 9 bases. With V trimmed by 4 bases and J by 7 bases, 6 bases remained unmatched. Per the germline V gene, CDR1 is LNHNV and CDR2 is YYDKDF (reference sequence). The CDR3 is 14 amino acids. The CDR3 loop is CATSTLAGFHTQYF. CDR3 nucleotide sequence: TGTGCCACCAGCACGCTAGCGGGATTCCATACGCAGTATTTT.

The chain has TRBV27 and TRBJ1-1, with a possible D match to TRBD1 (5 bases). Germline V lookup: CDR1 MNHEY, CDR2 SMNVEV (reference sequence). The length of the CDR3 is 16 residues. V lost 2 bases, J lost 3 bases, and 16 bases lay in between. As DNA, the CDR3 is TGTGCCAGCAGTTTAAGACCCCGGAGAGGGGACACTGAAGCTTTCTTT. Translation gives CASSLRPRRGDTEAFF.

The chain has TRBV2 and TRBJ2-1; 9 bases match TRBD2. CDR3 length: 17 amino acids. Trimming removed 6 bases from V and 0 bases from J; junction bases left unmatched: 9. Germline CDR1 is SNHLY and CDR2 is FYNNEI. The CDR3 DNA reads as TGTGCCAGCAGCATATTTAGCGGGAGTGCCTCCTACAATGAGCAGTTCTTC. Protein: CASSIFSGSASYNEQFF. Combining the CDR3 with reference TRBV2 and TRBJ2-1 gives the whole variable domain EPEVTQTPSHQVTQMGQEVILRCVPISNHLYFYWYRQILGQKVEFLVSFYNNEISEKSEIFDDQFSVERPDGSNFTLKIRSTKLEDSAMYFCASSIFSGSASYNEQFFGPGTRLTVL.

The rearrangement uses TRBV11-2 and TRBJ2-1, with D uncertain. The V end was cut by 4 bases, the J end by 0 bases, with 10 bases between. The CDR3 spans 15 residues. Germline assignment: CDR1 SGHAT and CDR2 FQNNGV. The DNA for the CDR3 is TGTGCCAGCAGCTCCCCCCTAAGCTCCTACAATGAGCAGTTCTTC. Amino acids: CASSSPLSSYNEQFF.

The rearrangement uses TRBV5-5 and TRBJ2-7, with D hard to call. Trimming took 0 bases from V and 4 from J, leaving 8 bases between them. Germline lookup yields CDR1 SGHKS and CDR2 YYEKEE (reference sequence). The CDR3 loop spans 13 amino acids. For the CDR3, the DNA is TGTGCCAGCAGCTTGGTGGGTGGGTACGAGCAGTACTTC. Its translation: CASSLVGGYEQYF.

The rearrangement links TRBV5-1 to TRBJ2-2; D is perhaps TRBD2 (5 bases). The CDR3 consists of 16 residues. Germline assignment: CDR1 SGHRS and CDR2 YFSETQ. Trimming shortened V by 0 bases and J by 6 bases, and 15 bases separated the two germline ends. The CDR3, as DNA: TGCGCCAGCAGCTTGGCCGACTATCCTTCATCCGGGGAGCTGTTTTTT. Translated, it gives CASSLADYPSSGELFF.

This clone appeared a few times. The chain links TRBV7-9 to TRBJ1-6; D remains ambiguous. There are 11 residues in the CDR3. In germline, CDR1 is SEHNR, CDR2 FQNEAQ (reference sequence). V lost 2 bases and J lost 9, with 2 bases in between. The CDR3 here is CASSLSSPLHF. The CDR3 DNA reads TGTGCCAGCAGCTTAAGTTCACCCCTCCACTTT.